The sequence of this T cell receptor (beta chain) was determined in a study of T cell responses to AZD1222 COVID-19 vaccine. General observations from the study: Donors were chiefly white British, with a greater number of females, and clonal diversity was perhaps underestimated. Nearly half of spike-specific TCRs reportedly target variant regions that are unmutated in the B.1.351 and B.1.1.7 variants. Seropositive status at baseline applied to only a handful of AZD1222 recipients.

The V end was cut by 6 bases, the J end by 6 bases, with 11 bases between. The CDR3 is 13 residues long. In germline, CDR1 is MNHEY, CDR2 SVGEGT. TCRdb's table, derived via immunoSEQ multiplex PCR, lists solely in-frame clones and lacks some. Of approximately 110,000 clones in the sample, about 85% were seen once. Comment on this clone: Its antigen is currently unknown.

The rearrangement links TRBV6-2 or TRBV6-3 to TRBJ2-2; tentatively, D is TRBD2 (5 bases). The source of this sequence is an adult who received the AZD1222 COVID-19 vaccine. The specimen comprised peripheral blood, sampled 28 days after the second AZD1222 dose. The CDR3 sequence: CASSKRAAGELFF. The CDR3 nucleotides read TGTGCCAGCAGCAAGAGGGCGGCCGGGGAGCTGTTTTTT.